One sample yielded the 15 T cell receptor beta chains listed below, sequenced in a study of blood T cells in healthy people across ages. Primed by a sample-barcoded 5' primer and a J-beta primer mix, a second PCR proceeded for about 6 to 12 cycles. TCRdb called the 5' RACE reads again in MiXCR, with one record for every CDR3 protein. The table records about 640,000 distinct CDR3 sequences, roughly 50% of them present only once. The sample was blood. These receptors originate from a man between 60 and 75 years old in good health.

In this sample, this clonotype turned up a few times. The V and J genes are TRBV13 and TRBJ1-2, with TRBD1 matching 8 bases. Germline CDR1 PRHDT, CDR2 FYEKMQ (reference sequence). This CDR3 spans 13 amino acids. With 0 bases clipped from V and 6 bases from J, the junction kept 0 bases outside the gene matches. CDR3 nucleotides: TGTGCCAGCAGCTTAGGACAGGGGGATGGCTACACCTTC. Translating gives CASSLGQGDGYTF.

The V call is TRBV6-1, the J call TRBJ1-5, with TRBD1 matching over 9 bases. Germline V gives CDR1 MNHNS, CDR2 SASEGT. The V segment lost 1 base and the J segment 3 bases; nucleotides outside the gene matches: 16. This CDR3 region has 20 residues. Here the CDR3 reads CASSEVSVGAQGAHNQPQHF. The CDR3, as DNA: TGTGCCAGCAGTGAAGTGAGCGTCGGGGCACAGGGGGCACACAATCAGCCCCAGCATTTT.

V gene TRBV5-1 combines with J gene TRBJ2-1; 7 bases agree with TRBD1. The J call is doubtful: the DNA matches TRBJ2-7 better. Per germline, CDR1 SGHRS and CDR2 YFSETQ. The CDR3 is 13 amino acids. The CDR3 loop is CASTDRAGYEQYF. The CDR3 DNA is TGCGCCAGCACCGACAGGGCGGGCTACGAGCAGTACTTC.

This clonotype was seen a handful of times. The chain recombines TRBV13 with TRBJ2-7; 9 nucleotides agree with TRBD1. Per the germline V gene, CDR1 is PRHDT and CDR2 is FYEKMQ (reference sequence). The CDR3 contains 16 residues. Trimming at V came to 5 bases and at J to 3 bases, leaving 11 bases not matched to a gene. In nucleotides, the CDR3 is TGTGCCAGCAGCCTAGCGGCCGGGACAGGGAACTACGAGCAGTACTTC. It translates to CASSLAAGTGNYEQYF.

CDR3 DNA sequence: TGTGCCAGCACTACCGCACAGATGAACACTGAAGCTTTCTTT. Protein product: CASTTAQMNTEAFF. The J gene is TRBJ1-1, the V gene TRBV6-6; D unclear. Germline V gene sequence: CDR1 MNHNY, CDR2 SVGAGI (reference sequence). V shed 7 bases and J shed 0 bases, with 12 bases lying between them. This CDR3 has 14 amino acids.

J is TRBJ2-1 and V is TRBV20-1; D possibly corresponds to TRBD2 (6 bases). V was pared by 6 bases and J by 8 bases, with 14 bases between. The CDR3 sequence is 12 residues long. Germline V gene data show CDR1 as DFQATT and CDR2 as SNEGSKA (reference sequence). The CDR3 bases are TGCAGTGCCCGAGAGGGAGGTTATGAGCAGTTCTTC. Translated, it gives CSAREGGYEQFF.

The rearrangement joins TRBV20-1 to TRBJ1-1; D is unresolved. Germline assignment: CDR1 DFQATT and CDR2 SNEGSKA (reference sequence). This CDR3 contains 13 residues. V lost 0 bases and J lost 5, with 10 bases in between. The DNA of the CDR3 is TGCAGTGCTAGAGATCTGGTACCGACTGAAGCTTTCTTT. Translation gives CSARDLVPTEAFF.

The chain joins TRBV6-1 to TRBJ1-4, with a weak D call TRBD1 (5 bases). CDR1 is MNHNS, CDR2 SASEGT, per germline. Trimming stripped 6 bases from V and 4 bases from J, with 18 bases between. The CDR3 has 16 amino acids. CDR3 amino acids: CASSPRDPKGNEKLFF. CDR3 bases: TGTGCCAGCAGCCCCCGGGACCCGAAGGGTAATGAAAAACTGTTTTTT.

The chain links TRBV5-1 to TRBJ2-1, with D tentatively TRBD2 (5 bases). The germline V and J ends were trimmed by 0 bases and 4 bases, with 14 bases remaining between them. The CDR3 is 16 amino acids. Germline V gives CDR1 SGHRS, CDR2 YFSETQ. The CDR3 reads CASSLGQDWIYNEQFF. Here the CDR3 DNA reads TGCGCCAGCAGCTTGGGGCAGGACTGGATATACAATGAGCAGTTCTTC.

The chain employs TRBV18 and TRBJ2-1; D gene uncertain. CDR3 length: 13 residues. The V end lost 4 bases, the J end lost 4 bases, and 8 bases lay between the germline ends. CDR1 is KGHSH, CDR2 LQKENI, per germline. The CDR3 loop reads CASSLAKYNEQFF. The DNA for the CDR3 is TGTGCCAGCTCACTCGCAAAATACAATGAGCAGTTCTTC.

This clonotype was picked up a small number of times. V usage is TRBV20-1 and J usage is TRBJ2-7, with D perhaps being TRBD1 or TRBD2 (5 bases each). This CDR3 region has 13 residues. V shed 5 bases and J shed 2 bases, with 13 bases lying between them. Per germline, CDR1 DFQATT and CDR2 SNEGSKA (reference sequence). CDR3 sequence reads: CSALRDGAYEQYF. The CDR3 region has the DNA TGCAGTGCTCTTCGGGACGGAGCCTACGAGCAGTACTTC.

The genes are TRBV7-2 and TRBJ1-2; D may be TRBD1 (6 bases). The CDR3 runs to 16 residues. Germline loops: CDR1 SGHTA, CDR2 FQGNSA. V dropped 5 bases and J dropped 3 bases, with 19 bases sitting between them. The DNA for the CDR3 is TGTGCCAGCAGCCCCCCCCCAAAGACAGGATACTATGGCTACACCTTC. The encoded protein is CASSPPPKTGYYGYTF.

The CDR3 region is CASSFINSPLHF. The CDR3 DNA follows: TGTGCCAGCAGTTTCATTAATTCACCCCTCCACTTT. This chain links TRBV28 with TRBJ1-6; no reliable D call. The CDR3 is made up of 12 amino acids. V gave up 3 bases and J gave up 6 bases, with 3 bases separating them. The germline CDR1 and CDR2 sequences are MDHEN and SYDVKM.

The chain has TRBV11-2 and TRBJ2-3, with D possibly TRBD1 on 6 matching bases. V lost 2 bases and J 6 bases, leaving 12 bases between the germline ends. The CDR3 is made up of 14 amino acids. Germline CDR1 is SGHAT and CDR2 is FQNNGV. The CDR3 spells CASSLSRDTDTQYF. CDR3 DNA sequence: TGTGCCAGCAGCTTAAGCCGGGACACCGATACGCAGTATTTT.

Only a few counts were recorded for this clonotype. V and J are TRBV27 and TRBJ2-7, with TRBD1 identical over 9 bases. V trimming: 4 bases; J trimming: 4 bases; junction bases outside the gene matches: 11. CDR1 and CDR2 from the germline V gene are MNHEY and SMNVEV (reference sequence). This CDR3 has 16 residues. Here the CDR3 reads CASSSTPGQGVYEQYF. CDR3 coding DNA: TGTGCCAGCAGTTCAACGCCGGGACAGGGAGTATACGAGCAGTACTTC.